The 11 T cell receptor beta chains below all came from one sample that was sequenced in a study of T cell responses to AZD1222 COVID-19 vaccine. Here immunoSEQ multiplex PCR was the method, and the copy in TCRdb shows in-frame clones only, minus some. The table lists some 130,000 clones, around nine tenths of them singletons. The specimen was peripheral blood, collected on day 0 of AZD1222 vaccination. The receptor source for this set is an adult in good health.

This chain connects TRBV18 to TRBJ1-3; a weak D match, TRBD1 (6 bases). CDR3 length: 18 residues. V was cut by 3 bases and J by 0 bases, with 18 bases left in between. Looked up from germline, CDR1 is KGHSH and CDR2 is LQKENI. The CDR3 protein is CASSPKPPTGGSGNTIYF. The CDR3 region has the DNA TGTGCCAGCTCACCCAAACCCCCGACAGGTGGCTCTGGAAACACCATATATTTT.

The genes are TRBV5-1 and TRBJ2-5; TRBD2 matches at 10 bases. The germline V gene has CDR1 SGHRS and CDR2 YFSETQ. CDR3 size: 15 residues. With 4 bases clipped from V and 10 bases from J, the junction kept 13 bases outside the gene matches. The CDR3 loop reads CASSPDPASGGGQYF. The CDR3 DNA reads TGCGCCAGCAGCCCCGATCCAGCTAGCGGGGGCGGCCAGTACTTC.

This chain links TRBV29-1 with TRBJ1-2; no reliable D call. Looked up from germline, CDR1 is SQVTM and CDR2 is ANQGSEA. CDR3 length equals 12 residues. V lost 7 bases, J lost 5 bases, and 14 bases lay in between. CDR3 sequence reads: CSDTPGLYGYTF. The CDR3 region has the DNA TGCAGCGATACCCCGGGCCTTTATGGCTACACCTTC.

The rearrangement uses TRBV2 and TRBJ1-2; D is uncertain. This CDR3 spans 16 amino acids. The V gene's germline CDR1 is SNHLY and CDR2 FYNNEI. V lost 6 bases and J 1 base, leaving 18 bases between the germline ends. CDR3 in DNA: TGTGCCAGCAGCTCGAACGGGGTCCCCAATAACTATGGCTACACCTTC. It yields the protein CASSSNGVPNNYGYTF.

This clone was seen repeatedly, ten times or more. CDR3 nucleotides: TGTGCCAGCAGCCAAGAAGTATCGGGGGGCACGCAGTATTTT. This sequence encodes CASSQEVSGGTQYF. This chain joins TRBV3-1 (or the pseudogene TRBV3-2) and TRBJ2-3; tentatively, D is TRBD2 (7 bases). The CDR3 consists of 14 residues. CDR1 and CDR2 (germline): LGHDT, YNNKEL (reference sequence). V was clipped by 0 bases and J by 9 bases, with 13 bases between them.

There are a few counts of this clone. V gene TRBV30 combines with J gene TRBJ1-2; 8 bases are shared with TRBD1. CDR3 size: 11 residues. CDR1 is GTSNPN and CDR2 is SVGIG in the germline V gene (reference sequence). V lost 5 bases and J lost 10; bases outside the gene matches: 6. In DNA, the CDR3 is TGTGCCTGGGCCAGACAGGGGATCTACACCTTC. Translating it yields CAWARQGIYTF.

This sequence joins TRBV7-9 and TRBJ2-7, with D perhaps TRBD2 (5 bases). CDR1 is SEHNR, CDR2 FQNEAQ, per germline (reference sequence). The CDR3 has 10 residues. V shed 6 bases and J shed 6 bases, with 6 bases lying between them. For the CDR3, the DNA is TGTGCCAGCAGGGGGAGCGAGCAGTACTTC. Residues: CASRGSEQYF.

Concerning this clone: This sample includes further DNA sequences coding for the same CDR3. The rearrangement links TRBV30 to TRBJ2-5; D unresolved. The CDR3 extends over 11 amino acids. Trimming removed 3 bases at V and 4 bases at J, with 6 bases between. Germline-derived CDR1 and CDR2 are GTSNPN and SVGIG (reference sequence). CDR3 nucleotides: TGTGCCTGGAGCGTTGGAGAGACCCAGTACTTC. Its protein product is CAWSVGETQYF.

The chain links TRBV10-3 to TRBJ1-2; 8 bases fit TRBD1. The V and J ends lost 6 bases and 4 bases, in that order; junction bases with no gene match: 10. CDR1 ENHRY and CDR2 SYGVKD come from the germline V gene. The CDR3 has 15 amino acids. The CDR3 is CAIRLQGARVYGYTF. For the CDR3, the DNA is TGTGCCATCAGACTTCAGGGGGCGCGAGTCTATGGCTACACCTTC.

The chain recombines TRBV6-5 with TRBJ1-6; possibly TRBD1 for D (5 bases). Germline CDR1 MNHEY, CDR2 SVGAGI. Trimming pared 7 bases from V and 10 bases from J, leaving 17 bases between. The CDR3 loop spans 14 amino acids. CDR3 in DNA: TGTGCCAGCAACCTCTCAGGGCCAAACTCACCCCTCCACTTT. This translates into CASNLSGPNSPLHF.

The rearrangement joins TRBV13 to TRBJ1-1, with D tentatively TRBD1 (5 bases). V was shortened by 4 bases and J by 4 bases, with 16 bases between the two germline ends. The CDR3 extends over 15 amino acids. The germline gives CDR1 PRHDT, CDR2 FYEKMQ (reference sequence). The CDR3 DNA is TGTGCCAGCAGCTCCCGAGGGGCGGTCAGCACTGAAGCTTTCTTT. As protein: CASSSRGAVSTEAFF.